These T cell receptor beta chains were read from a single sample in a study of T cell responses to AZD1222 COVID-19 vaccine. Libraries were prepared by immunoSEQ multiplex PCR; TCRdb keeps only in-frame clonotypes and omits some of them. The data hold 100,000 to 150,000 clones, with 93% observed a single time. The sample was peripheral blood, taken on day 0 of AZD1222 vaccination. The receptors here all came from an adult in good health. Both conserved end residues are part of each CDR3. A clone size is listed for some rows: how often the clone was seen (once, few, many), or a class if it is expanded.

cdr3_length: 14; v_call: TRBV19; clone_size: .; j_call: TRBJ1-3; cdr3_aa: CASSITGPGNTIYF
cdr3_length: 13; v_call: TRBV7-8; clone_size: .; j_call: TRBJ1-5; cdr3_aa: CASGGGREQPQHF
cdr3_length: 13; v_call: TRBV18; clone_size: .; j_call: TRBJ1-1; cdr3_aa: CASAGQTNTEAFF
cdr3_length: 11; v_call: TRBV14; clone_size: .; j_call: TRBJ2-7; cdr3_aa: CASSLGYEQYF
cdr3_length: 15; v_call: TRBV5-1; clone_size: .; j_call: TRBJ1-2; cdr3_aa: CASSPWNRAQDGYTF
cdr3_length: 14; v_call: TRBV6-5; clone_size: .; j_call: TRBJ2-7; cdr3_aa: CASGGTTDPGEQYF
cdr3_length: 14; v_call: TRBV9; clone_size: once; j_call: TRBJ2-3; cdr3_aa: CASSVGGKADTQYF
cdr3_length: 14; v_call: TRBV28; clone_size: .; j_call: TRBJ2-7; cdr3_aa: CASSLGQGAYEQYF
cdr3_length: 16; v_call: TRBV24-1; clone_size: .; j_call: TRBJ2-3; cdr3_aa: CATSDPSGSRADTQYF
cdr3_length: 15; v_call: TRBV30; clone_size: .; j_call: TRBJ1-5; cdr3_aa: CAWSATGTGYQPQHF
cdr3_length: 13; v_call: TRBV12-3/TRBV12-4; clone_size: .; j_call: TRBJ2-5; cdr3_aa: CASRKGDQETQYF
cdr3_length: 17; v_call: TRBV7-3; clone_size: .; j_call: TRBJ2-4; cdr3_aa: CASSLTTGTGGVSIQYF
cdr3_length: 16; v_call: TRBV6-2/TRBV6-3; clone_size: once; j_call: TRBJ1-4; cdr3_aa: CASSYHLGAINEKLFF
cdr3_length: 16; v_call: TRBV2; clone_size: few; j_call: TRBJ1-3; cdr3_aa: CASSPRLDRGRNTIYF
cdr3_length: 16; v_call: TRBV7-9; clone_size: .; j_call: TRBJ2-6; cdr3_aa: CASTPGSGPGANVLTF
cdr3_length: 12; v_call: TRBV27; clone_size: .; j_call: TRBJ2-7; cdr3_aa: CATRGARYEQYF
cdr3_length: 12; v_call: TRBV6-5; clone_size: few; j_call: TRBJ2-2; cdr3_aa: CASSRITGELFF
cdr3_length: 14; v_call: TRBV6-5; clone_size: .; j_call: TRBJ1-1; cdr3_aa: CASSLGDGNTEAFF
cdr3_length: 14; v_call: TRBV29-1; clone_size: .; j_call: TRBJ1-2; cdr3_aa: CSDPLWATRYGYTF
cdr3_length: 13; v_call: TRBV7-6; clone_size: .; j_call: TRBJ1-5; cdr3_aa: CASSLQDNQPQHF
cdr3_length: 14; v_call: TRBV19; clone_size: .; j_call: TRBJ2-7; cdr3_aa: CASSTSGSVYEQYF
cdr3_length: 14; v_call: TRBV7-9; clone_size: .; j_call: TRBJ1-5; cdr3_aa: CASSLGGDNQPQHF
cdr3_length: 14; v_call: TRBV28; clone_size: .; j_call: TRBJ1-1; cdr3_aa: CASSLWGGNTEAFF
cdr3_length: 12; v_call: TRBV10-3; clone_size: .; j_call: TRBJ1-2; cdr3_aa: CAISGTLVGYTF
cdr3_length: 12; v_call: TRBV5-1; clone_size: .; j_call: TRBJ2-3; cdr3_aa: CASSLNTDTQYF
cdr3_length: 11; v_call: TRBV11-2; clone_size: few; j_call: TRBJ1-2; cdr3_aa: CASSFRGGYTF
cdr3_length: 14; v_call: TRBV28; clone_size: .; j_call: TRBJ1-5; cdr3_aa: CASRQGGLNQPQHF
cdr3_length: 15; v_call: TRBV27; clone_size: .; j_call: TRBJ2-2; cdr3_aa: CASSGGRKNTGELFF
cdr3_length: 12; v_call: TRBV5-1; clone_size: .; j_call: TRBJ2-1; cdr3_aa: CASSSDSPEQFF
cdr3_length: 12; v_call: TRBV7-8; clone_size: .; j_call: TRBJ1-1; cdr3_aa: CASSLTTYEAFF
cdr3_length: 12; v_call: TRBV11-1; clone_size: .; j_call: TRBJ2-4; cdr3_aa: CASSLGSSIQYF
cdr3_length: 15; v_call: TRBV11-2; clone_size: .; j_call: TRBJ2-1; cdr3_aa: CASSPLGLSPNEQFF
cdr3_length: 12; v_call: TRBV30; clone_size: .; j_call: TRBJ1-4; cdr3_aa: CAWKDQGEKLFF
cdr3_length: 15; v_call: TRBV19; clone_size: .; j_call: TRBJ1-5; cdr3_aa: CASLGRPGPDQPQHF
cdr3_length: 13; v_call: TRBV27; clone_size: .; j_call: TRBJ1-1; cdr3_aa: CASSSLRDREAFF